The 24 T cell receptor beta chains given below trace back to one sample, sequenced in a study of CD8 T cells in ankylosing spondylitis. TCRdb passed the 5' RACE reads through MiXCR, listing each CDR3 protein once. The data show around 130,000 distinct CDR3 sequences, with 6.5% to 9% seen just once and 10% to 15% held by the top ten. The sample was blood, either unsorted or a sorted T cell fraction (not recorded which). These receptors all come from a male donor with ankylosing spondylitis or in good health (not recorded which).

This clonotype was observed at least ten times. V is TRBV12-3 or TRBV12-4 and J is TRBJ2-5, with D unclear. The CDR3 spans 12 residues. The V end lost 7 bases, the J end lost 1 base, and 7 bases lay between the germline ends. The CDR3 sequence is CASKTIQETQYF. The CDR3 DNA reads TGTGCCAGCAAAACAATCCAAGAGACCCAGTACTTC.

This clonotype was recorded many times. The chain couples TRBV10-3 to TRBJ2-1; 9 bases are shared with TRBD2. This CDR3 contains 16 residues. Per the germline V gene, CDR1 is ENHRY and CDR2 is SYGVKD. Unmatched junction bases numbered 4, after V lost 2 bases and J lost 2 bases. The CDR3 nucleotides read TGTGCCATCAGTGAGGGTAGCGGGAGCCCCTACAATGAGCAGTTCTTC. This encodes CAISEGSGSPYNEQFF.

This clonotype has a count of ten or more. V usage is TRBV5-1 and J usage is TRBJ2-7; 8 positions match TRBD1. Germline V CDR1 and CDR2: SGHRS, YFSETQ. V lost 3 bases to trimming and J lost 7 bases; unmatched junction nucleotides: 6. The CDR3 extends over 13 amino acids. The CDR3 protein is CASSSGQAGEQYF. The CDR3 bases are TGCGCCAGCAGCTCGGGACAGGCCGGGGAGCAGTACTTC.

This clonotype was seen many times. The rearrangement links TRBV7-9 to TRBJ2-1; 7 bases are shared with TRBD2. With 5 bases clipped from V and 8 bases from J, the junction kept 9 bases outside the gene matches. The CDR3 contains 14 residues. Germline-derived CDR1 and CDR2 are SEHNR and FQNEAQ (reference sequence). The DNA for the CDR3 is TGTGCCAGCAGCCCCTGGACTAGAATGTATGAGCAGTTCTTC. This encodes CASSPWTRMYEQFF.

In its sample, this clonotype was seen a few times. The chain is built from TRBV20-1 and TRBJ2-1; the D gene is possibly TRBD2 (5 bases). Germline V gene data show CDR1 as DFQATT and CDR2 as SNEGSKA (reference sequence). Trimming pared 3 bases from V and 8 bases from J, leaving 14 bases between. This CDR3 comprises 13 residues. The CDR3 DNA is TGCAGTGCTAGTGAATTCACTAGAGATGAGCAGTTCTTC. Translation gives CSASEFTRDEQFF.

This clonotype appeared many times. The rearrangement links TRBV20-1 to TRBJ1-5; D is unclear. This CDR3 contains 12 residues. Per germline, CDR1 DFQATT and CDR2 SNEGSKA (reference sequence). Trimming shortened V by 1 base and J by 8 bases, and 9 bases separated the two germline ends. The CDR3 nucleotides read TGCAGTGCTAGAGGACCGGGTGAGCCCCAGCATTTT. The encoded protein is CSARGPGEPQHF.

V and J are TRBV9 and TRBJ1-3; 7 bases agree with TRBD1. With 0 bases clipped from V and 7 bases from J, the junction kept 7 bases outside the gene matches. Germline V gene lookup returns CDR1 SGDLS and CDR2 YYNGEE. The CDR3 runs 15 residues. The CDR3: CASSVGGTAGNTIYF. The CDR3 DNA is TGTGCCAGCAGCGTAGGTGGGACAGCGGGGAACACCATATATTTT.

This clonotype came up many times. The chain has TRBV4-3 and TRBJ2-1; D gene unclear. Trimming took off 1 base at V and 6 bases at J, with 4 bases between the two ends. Germline CDR1 and CDR2: LGHNA and YSLEER. CDR3 length: 12 amino acids. The CDR3 loop is CASSQVSNEQFF. For the CDR3, the DNA is TGCGCCAGCAGCCAAGTCAGCAATGAGCAGTTCTTC.

At least ten counts were recorded for this clonotype. The gene calls are TRBV4-1 and TRBJ2-1; 11 positions agree with TRBD2. Trimming removed 1 base from V and 10 bases from J; junction bases left unmatched: 9. CDR3 size: 16 residues. Germline assignment: CDR1 MGHRA and CDR2 YSYEKL. CDR3 nucleotides: TGCGCCAGCAGCCAAGTCGGGACTAGCGGAAAAGGAGAGCAGTTCTTC. Its protein product is CASSQVGTSGKGEQFF.

This clonotype was detected ten times or more. The chain couples TRBV7-2 to TRBJ2-3; 9 bases fit TRBD2. The CDR3 length is 15 residues. V trimming: 5 bases; J trimming: 8 bases; junction bases outside the gene matches: 11. Per germline, CDR1 SGHTA and CDR2 FQGNSA. The CDR3 sequence is CASSRPGLAVFTQYF. The CDR3 region has the DNA TGTGCCAGCAGCCGCCCGGGACTAGCCGTTTTTACGCAGTATTTT.

The V gene is TRBV29-1, the J gene TRBJ1-4; TRBD1 matches at 8 bases. The CDR3 is 14 residues long. Trimming removed 0 bases from V and 7 bases from J; junction bases left unmatched: 4. Germline V gives CDR1 SQVTM, CDR2 ANQGSEA. The CDR3 DNA follows: TGCAGCGTTGAAGATCCAGGGGGCTTTGAAAAACTGTTTTTT. Translating gives CSVEDPGGFEKLFF.

In its sample, this clonotype was seen many times. The chain combines TRBV15 with TRBJ2-7, with a tentative D call TRBD2 (5 bases). This CDR3 is 13 amino acids long. V lost 3 bases, J lost 6 bases, and 12 bases lay in between. Germline V CDR1 and CDR2: LNHNV, YYDKDF (reference sequence). CDR3 DNA: TGTGCCACCAGCAGGGTACTAGAGCTCGAGCAGTACTTC. Translating it yields CATSRVLELEQYF.

The J gene is TRBJ2-3, the V gene TRBV5-4, with D possibly matching TRBD2 (6 bases). CDR3 length: 14 residues. CDR1 and CDR2 from the germline V gene are SGHNT and YYREEE (reference sequence). The V end lost 5 bases, the J end lost 4 bases, and 14 bases lay between the germline ends. In DNA form, the CDR3 reads TGTGCCAGCAGTATTGGGGGGTTTGCAGATACGCAGTATTTT. This encodes CASSIGGFADTQYF. Complete variable domain (other parts from reference TRBV5-4 and TRBJ2-3): ETGVTQSPTHLIKTRGQQVTLRCSSQSGHNTVSWYQQALGQGPQFIFQYYREEENGRGNFPPRFSGLQFPNYSSELNVNALELDDSALYLCASSIGGFADTQYFGPGTRLTVL.

In nucleotides, the CDR3 is TGTGCCAGTAGTCCGACCGGGACTAGCCCATTCTTC. Translation: CASSPTGTSPFF. The chain links TRBV19 to TRBJ2-1; 9 bases align to TRBD2. The CDR3 totals 12 residues. V gave up 5 bases and J gave up 16 bases; unmatched junction bases: 9. The germline gives CDR1 LNHDA, CDR2 SQIVND (reference sequence).

This clonotype was seen repeatedly, ten times or more. The J gene is TRBJ2-5, the V gene TRBV29-1, with 9 bases aligning to TRBD1. Germline CDR1 SQVTM, CDR2 ANQGSEA. V shed 2 bases, J shed 5 bases, and the junction held 3 bases outside the gene matches. This CDR3 is built from 13 residues. CDR3 DNA sequence: TGCAGCGTTGAAAGTGACAGGGGGGAGACCCAGTACTTC. Encoded protein: CSVESDRGETQYF.

This clonotype appeared a few times. Germline and junction disagree at one end, which may indicate a read error. The genes are TRBV7-7 and TRBJ2-3, with D perhaps matching TRBD2 (6 bases). The CDR3 sequence is 14 residues long. Looked up from germline, CDR1 is SSHAT and CDR2 is FNYEAQ (reference sequence). The CDR3 region has the DNA TGTGCTAGCAGCTTAGGGGCTAGCGTGGATACGCAGTATTTT. It codes for CASSLGASVDTQYF.

The table lists this clonotype with many counts. The chain carries TRBV5-1 and TRBJ1-1; 8 positions agree with TRBD1. Germline CDR1 reads SGHRS; CDR2 reads YFSETQ. V shed 0 bases and J 10 bases; nucleotides not matched to a gene: 14. The CDR3 loop spans 16 amino acids. CDR3 in amino acids: CASSLAGQGALSGAFF. DNA for the CDR3: TGCGCCAGCAGCTTGGCCGGGCAGGGGGCGCTTTCTGGAGCTTTCTTT. Full variable domain (remainder filled in from reference TRBV5-1 and TRBJ1-1): KAGVTQTPRYLIKTRGQQVTLSCSPISGHRSVSWYQQTPGQGLQFLFEYFSETQRNKGNFPGRFSGRQFSNSRSEMNVSTLELGDSALYLCASSLAGQGALSGAFFGQGTRLTVV.

This clonotype was seen ten or more times. V usage is TRBV20-1 and J usage is TRBJ1-3; D possibly corresponds to TRBD1 (5 bases). Germline V gives CDR1 DFQATT, CDR2 SNEGSKA (reference sequence). CDR3 length: 13 residues. V was clipped by 8 bases and J by 1 base, with 12 bases between them. In DNA form, the CDR3 reads TGCAGTTTCGGGGACCCATCTGGAAACACCATATATTTT. Translated: CSFGDPSGNTIYF.

This rearrangement joins TRBV6-5 to TRBJ2-7, with 7 nucleotides matching TRBD2. The CDR3 sequence is 14 residues long. From germline, CDR1 is MNHEY and CDR2 SVGAGI. Trimming took 4 bases from V and 4 from J; bases not matched to a gene: 7. The CDR3 nucleotides are TGTGCCAGCAGTTTGGCCTTAGCGGGTTACGAGCAGTACTTC. Translating it yields CASSLALAGYEQYF.

This clonotype has a count of ten or more. The gene calls are TRBV28 and TRBJ1-1; possibly TRBD1 for D (5 bases). The CDR3 covers 15 residues. V lost 5 bases, J lost 6 bases, and 19 bases lay in between. Germline V gene sequence: CDR1 MDHEN, CDR2 SYDVKM. The CDR3 loop is CASSIGAAGSSEAFF. In DNA form, the CDR3 reads TGTGCCAGCAGTATAGGGGCAGCAGGGAGTTCTGAAGCTTTCTTT.

This clonotype was seen many times. V is TRBV30 and J is TRBJ2-5; D is unresolved. Germline CDR1 is GTSNPN and CDR2 is SVGIG (reference sequence). The V and J ends lost 0 bases and 0 bases respectively, with 5 bases between them. CDR3 length equals 13 residues. DNA for the CDR3: TGTGCCTGGAGTGTGTCAAACCAAGAGACCCAGTACTTC. This sequence encodes CAWSVSNQETQYF. The full variable domain, completed using reference TRBV30 and TRBJ2-5, is SQTIHQWPATLVQPVGSPLSLECTVEGTSNPNLYWYRQAAGRGLQLLFYSVGIGQISSEVPQNLSASRPQDRQFILSSKKLLLSDSGFYLCAWSVSNQETQYFGPGTRLLVL.

This clonotype was seen repeatedly, ten times or more. The V gene is TRBV5-1, the J gene TRBJ1-2; TRBD1 matches 8 bases. Germline CDR1 is SGHRS and CDR2 is YFSETQ. The V and J ends lost 4 bases and 8 bases, in that order; junction bases with no gene match: 10. The CDR3 totals 14 residues. CDR3 coding DNA: TGCGCCAGCAGCCTGACAGGGGCCTCTTGGGGCTACACCTTC. The encoded protein is CASSLTGASWGYTF.

In this sample, this clonotype turned up many times. The chain combines TRBV3-1 with TRBJ2-1; D ambiguous. CDR1 is LGHDT, CDR2 YNNKEL, per germline (reference sequence). The ends were cut back, 1 base at V and 1 base at J, with 11 bases in the middle. This CDR3 contains 16 residues. CDR3 protein: CASSQARGRSYNEQFF. The CDR3, as DNA: TGTGCCAGCAGCCAAGCCCGAGGCCGGTCCTACAATGAGCAGTTCTTC.

This clonotype was detected many times. CDR3 sequence: CASSAQRGANVLTF. The CDR3 coding sequence is TGTGCCAGCAGCGCACAAAGAGGGGCCAACGTCCTGACTTTC. The chain links TRBV9 to TRBJ2-6; D is unclear. Trimming removed 3 bases from V and 4 bases from J, with 8 bases in between. CDR1 and CDR2 from the germline V gene are SGDLS and YYNGEE. CDR3 length equals 14 residues.